This T cell receptor (beta chain) was recorded in a study of blood T cell repertoires in COVID-19 (dated by TCRdb to 2019 to 2021). Study-level background: Samples from collaborators originated in the United States, Italy and Spain and spanned both the acute and convalescent phases of COVID-19. The sample metadata nearly always contained a de-identified subject ID, COVID-19 status, age in years and sex. Deeply sampled blood TCRbeta repertoires from subjects exposed to, actively infected with, or recovered from COVID-19 were included in the dataset. The samples were drawn from the first 160 participants of the ongoing ImmuneRACE study and from 1,200 or so subjects provided by 6 global collaborators. The prospective study material was composed of cDNA or gDNA derived from T cells, B-cell-depleted T cells, or PBMCs. The repertoires were released in a freely available public database intended as a resource for research on the immune response to SARS-CoV-2. Where HLA class I and class II types were available, the types were taken from metadata supplied by the sample provider, not from assay-based typing.

A remark on this clone: Its antigen has not been determined. No quality values exist for individual bases; no much larger clone is one base distant.

CDR1 and CDR2 were assigned from the germline V gene as SGHDT and YYEEEE. From the cysteine up to the phenylalanine, the CDR3 has a length of 16 residues. Just CDR3 DNA is preserved here, 48 bases in frame from base 1. Germline trimming amounts to 4 bases on V and 5 bases on J, with 12 as the count of junction bases outside the gene matches. Beyond this particular receptor, the publication reports: How much clinical and demographic metadata was included differed by source and by participant, and the metadata was provided uncurated.

Each collaborating institution followed its own protocols to collect whole blood in K2EDTA tubes. For TCRbeta analysis, collaborators shipped samples in one of three forms: frozen whole blood, isolated PBMCs, or DNA extracted from either of those sample types. TCRbeta CDR3 regions were amplified from genomic DNA using the immunoSEQ Assay, a bias-controlled multiplex PCR. Processing in the source paper ran as follows. Nucleated cell counts per sample were estimated from amplification of reference gene primers within the assay. To quantify the absolute abundance of each unique TCRbeta CDR3 rearrangement, sequence reads were collapsed and filtered. For each sample, productive Simpson clonality was calculated by taking the square root of Simpson's diversity index across productive rearrangements. TCRdb limited this immuneACCESS table to in-frame rearrangements with V and J called. A share of clones is missing; checked studies link under half to unresolved V genes, and the rest is unexplained. V and J calls plus clone size are reproduced from that table; the DNA served to infer D and trimming. In this sample the table shows about 120,000 clones, roughly 90% of which occur a single time. The biggest ten clones account for approximately 19% of the sample.

This receptor chain uses TRBV5-6 and TRBJ2-3; TRBD1 agrees with 8 junctional bases. Sequencing was carried out using peripheral blood. This sequence originates from a human donor with acute or convalescent COVID-19. The donor label of this sample is uncertain. The CDR3 protein sequence reads: CASSRAAGTGGDTQYF. The nucleotide sequence reads TGTGCCAGCAGCCGAGCAGCCGGGACAGGAGGAGATACGCAGTATTTT.